This T cell receptor (beta chain) originates from a study of blood T cells in healthy people across ages. Overall study findings and caveats: Unsorted PBMCs ruled out conclusive naive versus antigen-experienced comparison.

This clonotype has only a few counts. Its target is unknown. The use of a sample-barcoded 5' primer and a J-beta primer mix characterized a second PCR of about 7 to 12 cycles. TCRdb re-analysed the 5' RACE reads in MiXCR, keeping a single row per CDR3 protein. Of 1.5 million to 2 million distinct CDR3 sequences listed, around 36% are singletons. The CDR3 spans 13 residues. CDR1 SGDLS and CDR2 YYNGEE come from the germline V gene. V lost 3 bases and J lost 6, with 11 bases in between. Per sample, at least 5 micrograms of total RNA were extracted. Sequences were obtained from blood. The rearrangement uses TRBV9 and TRBJ2-3; D is ambiguous. This TCR was recovered from a woman in her twenties or thirties in good health. The DNA for the CDR3 is TGTGCCAGCAGCGCCTGGCCCGGGGATACGCAGTATTTT. This encodes CASSAWPGDTQYF.